This T cell receptor beta chain was sequenced during a study of OX40 agonist ivuxolimab in advanced cancers. Study context: The mean age was approximately 60 years, ranging from roughly 23 to 80, with 65% to 85% of participants male. Prior therapy, whether anti-PD-1, anti-PD-L1 or anti-CTLA-4, was allowed, and under 50% had some.

The germline V and J ends were trimmed by 11 bases and 5 bases, with 4 bases remaining between them. The V gene's germline CDR1 is MNHEY and CDR2 SMNVEV (reference sequence). The length of the CDR3 is 9 residues. The table came from immunoSEQ multiplex PCR; TCRdb's copy has only in-frame clones and leaves some out. The table lists about 49,000 clones, roughly 80% of them singletons, with 1.5% to 2% in the top ten. Any history of autoimmune disease or systemic immunosuppression disqualified patients. V usage is TRBV27 and J usage is TRBJ2-1; D call uncertain. The specimen was CD4+ or CD8+ T cells sorted from blood, collected in a trial of the OX40 agonist ivuxolimab. This sequence originates from an adult with an advanced solid tumor such as melanoma, head and neck, liver or kidney cancer. The CDR3 sequence is CAYNNEQFF. The CDR3 DNA reads TGTGCCTACAACAATGAGCAGTTCTTC.